These 31 T cell receptor beta chains came from one sample sequenced in a study of radiation and T cells in renal cell carcinoma. Some clones are missing from TCRdb's copy, which holds only in-frame ones; the method was immunoSEQ multiplex PCR. In the table there are 150,000 or so clones, over 75% of which are singletons. Time point reported: baseline pretreatment blood. As to treatment: 15 Gy SBRT to primary tumor, nephrectomy 4 weeks later. Source: blood, taken from a patient whose treatment included radiotherapy and nephrectomy. These receptors came from a woman in her forties or fifties with renal cell carcinoma.

The chain links TRBV20-1 to TRBJ2-1, with 7 bases that match TRBD2. Germline lookup yields CDR1 DFQATT and CDR2 SNEGSKA (reference sequence). V was clipped by 6 bases and J by 6 bases; unmatched bases: 2. The CDR3 spans 11 residues. The CDR3 sequence is CSASGANEQFF. The CDR3 DNA reads TGCAGTGCGAGCGGGGCCAATGAGCAGTTCTTC.

This chain joins TRBV30 and TRBJ2-5, with 8 bases that match TRBD2. The V and J ends lost 4 bases and 7 bases, in that order; junction bases with no gene match: 11. This CDR3 is built from 14 residues. Germline loops: CDR1 GTSNPN, CDR2 SVGIG (reference sequence). This chain's CDR3 is CAWNTGLGIGTQYF. CDR3 nucleotides: TGTGCCTGGAATACGGGACTAGGCATCGGGACCCAGTACTTC.

V usage is TRBV2 and J usage is TRBJ2-1; no clear D gene. This CDR3 contains 15 residues. The ends were cut back, 7 bases at V and 5 bases at J, with 18 bases in the middle. From germline, CDR1 is SNHLY and CDR2 FYNNEI. CDR3 bases: TGTGCCAGCAAATTAGTAGGTCTGCCGAACAATGAGCAGTTCTTC. Amino acid sequence: CASKLVGLPNNEQFF.

This sequence joins TRBV7-8 and TRBJ1-1; 7 bases agree with TRBD1. After removal of 5 bases from V and 5 bases from J, the junction contained 5 bases not matched to a gene. CDR1 and CDR2 from the germline V gene are SGHVS and FQNEAQ. CDR3 length equals 13 residues. CDR3 protein: CASSKDRDTEAFF. For the CDR3, the DNA is TGTGCCAGCAGCAAAGACAGGGATACTGAAGCTTTCTTT.

This CDR3 reads CASSLGGQSQPQHF. Written as DNA, the CDR3 is TGTGCCAGCAGCTTGGGAGGGCAGTCACAGCCCCAGCATTTT. The genes are TRBV5-4 and TRBJ1-5; D unclear. Germline-derived CDR1 and CDR2 are SGHNT and YYREEE (reference sequence). The CDR3 extends over 14 amino acids. Between the trimmed V and J ends, which lost 0 bases and 7 bases, there was a span of 11 bases.

The rearrangement links TRBV6-1 to TRBJ1-4, with D possibly being TRBD1 (6 bases). The CDR3 contains 14 residues. Germline CDR1 reads MNHNS; CDR2 reads SASEGT. Trimming shortened V by 5 bases and J by 0 bases, and 7 bases separated the two germline ends. CDR3 DNA: TGTGCCAGCAGTCGGACAGCAACTAATGAAAAACTGTTTTTT. Protein product: CASSRTATNEKLFF.

In its sample, this clone was seen once. The V gene is TRBV7-9, the J gene TRBJ2-1; no firm D call. From germline, CDR1 is SEHNR and CDR2 FQNEAQ (reference sequence). This CDR3 has 14 amino acids. Trimming cost V 3 bases and J 0 bases, with 6 bases left between them. The CDR3 protein is CASSLGSSYNEQFF. The DNA of the CDR3 is TGTGCCAGCAGCTTGGGAAGCTCCTACAATGAGCAGTTCTTC.

This rearrangement joins TRBV7-9 to TRBJ1-1; D is ambiguous. This CDR3 has 14 residues. V shed 1 base and J shed 1 base, with 7 bases lying between them. CDR1 SEHNR and CDR2 FQNEAQ come from the germline V gene (reference sequence). The CDR3 here is CASSLVRGNTEAFF. The CDR3 DNA sequence: TGTGCCAGCAGCTTAGTAAGAGGGAACACTGAAGCTTTCTTT.

The chain joins TRBV5-1 to TRBJ2-5, with a possible D match to TRBD1 (5 bases). The germline V and J ends were trimmed by 2 bases and 3 bases, with 14 bases remaining between them. CDR1 SGHRS and CDR2 YFSETQ come from the germline V gene. The length of the CDR3 is 15 residues. CDR3 sequence reads: CASSLTPGAEETQYF. In DNA form, the CDR3 reads TGCGCCAGCAGCTTAACCCCTGGGGCAGAAGAGACCCAGTACTTC.

The chain combines TRBV27 with TRBJ2-7; D is ambiguous. Germline CDR1 reads MNHEY; CDR2 reads SMNVEV (reference sequence). The CDR3 totals 13 residues. The V end was cut by 2 bases, the J end by 1 base, with 6 bases between. CDR3 bases: TGTGCCAGCAGTTTAGGGCAGTCCTACGAGCAGTACTTC. Translated, it gives CASSLGQSYEQYF.

The chain carries TRBV27 and TRBJ2-1, with unresolved D. CDR1 and CDR2 (germline): MNHEY, SMNVEV (reference sequence). V was cut by 5 bases and J by 4 bases, with 9 bases left in between. The CDR3 runs 13 residues. The CDR3 reads CASSTEHYNEQFF. CDR3 DNA sequence: TGTGCCAGCAGTACGGAGCATTACAATGAGCAGTTCTTC.

This clone was observed once. The gene calls are TRBV5-1 and TRBJ2-3, with D perhaps TRBD1 or TRBD2 (5 bases each). The germline V gene has CDR1 SGHRS and CDR2 YFSETQ. The length of the CDR3 is 13 residues. V was shortened by 3 bases and J by 6 bases, with 11 bases between the two germline ends. CDR3 in DNA: TGCGCCAGCAGCTGGGACCAACGGGATACGCAGTATTTT. It yields the protein CASSWDQRDTQYF.

The chain links TRBV29-1 to TRBJ2-2; TRBD2 is a possible D gene (5 bases). Germline assignment: CDR1 SQVTM and CDR2 ANQGSEA. The CDR3 is 15 amino acids. The V end was cut by 3 bases, the J end by 6 bases, with 17 bases between. CDR3 residues: CSVDWGEGIPGELFF. In nucleotides, the CDR3 is TGCAGCGTTGACTGGGGAGAAGGGATCCCCGGGGAGCTGTTTTTT.

Details on this clone: At one end, the junction sequence differs from germline, possibly due to a read error. This chain joins TRBV7-7 and TRBJ2-7, with 12 bases lining up with TRBD1. CDR3 length: 15 residues. Germline V CDR1 and CDR2: SSHAT, FNYEAQ (reference sequence). DNA of the CDR3: TGTGCTAGCAGCTTTGGGACAGGGGGCATCTACGAGCAGTACTTC. Its protein product is CASSFGTGGIYEQYF. Full variable domain (rest looked up from reference TRBV7-7 and TRBJ2-7): GAGVSQSPRYKVTKRGQDVTLRCDPISSHATLYWYQQALGQGPEFLTYFNYEAQPDKSGLPSDRFSAERPEGSISTLTIQRTEQRDSAMYRCASSFGTGGIYEQYFGPGTRLTVT.

This sequence joins TRBV18 and TRBJ2-4; 7 nucleotides match TRBD1. The V and J ends lost 6 bases and 2 bases, in that order; junction bases with no gene match: 10. CDR3 length: 16 amino acids. CDR1 and CDR2 (germline): KGHSH, LQKENI. The CDR3 spells CASSASPTGSKNIQYF. DNA for the CDR3: TGTGCCAGCTCGGCCTCTCCGACAGGGTCCAAAAACATTCAGTACTTC.

V usage is TRBV7-2 and J usage is TRBJ2-7; either TRBD1 or TRBD2 may supply D (5 bases each). V lost 4 bases, J lost 6 bases, and 13 bases lay in between. The germline gives CDR1 SGHTA, CDR2 FQGNSA. The CDR3 consists of 13 residues. The CDR3 DNA is TGTGCCAGCAGCTCCTCCCCGAGGGGCGAGCAGTACTTC. The encoded protein is CASSSSPRGEQYF.

This clone came up once. The rearrangement uses TRBV19 and TRBJ2-3; TRBD1 matches 10 bases. The length of the CDR3 is 14 residues. The V segment lost 7 bases and the J segment 2 bases; nucleotides outside the gene matches: 3. Germline loops: CDR1 LNHDA, CDR2 SQIVND (reference sequence). The CDR3 nucleotides are TGTGCCAGTACCGACAGGGGGCCCACAGATACGCAGTATTTT. Translating it yields CASTDRGPTDTQYF. Combining the CDR3 with reference TRBV19 and TRBJ2-3 gives the whole variable domain DGGITQSPKYLFRKEGQNVTLSCEQNLNHDAMYWYRQDPGQGLRLIYYSQIVNDFQKGDIAEGYSVSREKKESFPLTVTSAQKNPTAFYLCASTDRGPTDTQYFGPGTRLTVL.

The chain carries TRBV5-1 and TRBJ2-2, with 11 bases fitting TRBD1. Germline V gene lookup returns CDR1 SGHRS and CDR2 YFSETQ. The CDR3 totals 16 residues. J gave up 5 bases and V 0 bases, and 3 bases lay outside the gene matches. The CDR3: CASSLAGTGGTGELFF. The CDR3 DNA is TGCGCCAGCAGCTTGGCTGGGACAGGGGGAACCGGGGAGCTGTTTTTT.

The table lists this clone with a few counts. The chain recombines TRBV5-1 with TRBJ1-2, with D possibly TRBD1 on 6 matching bases. The CDR3 runs to 13 residues. Germline V gene data show CDR1 as SGHRS and CDR2 as YFSETQ. V shed 5 bases and J shed 12 bases, with 20 bases lying between them. CDR3 sequence (DNA): TGCGCCAGCAGGTCCGGGACATCTCAGATAAACACCTTC. This codes for CASRSGTSQINTF.

Of note for this clone: One junction end does not reproduce the germline sequence, and a read error may be involved. The chain carries TRBV7-9 and TRBJ2-7, with 7 bases lining up with TRBD1. CDR3 length equals 16 residues. Looked up from germline, CDR1 is SEHNR and CDR2 is FQNEAQ (reference sequence). CDR3 protein: CASSFSGTVSTYEQYF. In DNA form, the CDR3 reads TGCGCCAGCAGCTTCTCTGGGACAGTATCGACCTACGAGCAGTACTTC.

CDR3 sequence reads: CAWNRVLETQYF. The CDR3 DNA follows: TGTGCCTGGAACAGGGTATTAGAGACCCAGTACTTC. V is TRBV30 and J is TRBJ2-5, with D possibly being TRBD1 (6 bases). V was trimmed by 4 bases and J by 4 bases, leaving 10 bases between them. CDR3 length equals 12 residues. CDR1 is GTSNPN and CDR2 is SVGIG in the germline V gene (reference sequence).

The chain couples TRBV5-6 to TRBJ1-5; the D is unclear. The V end was cut by 1 base, the J end by 1 base, with 9 bases between. The CDR3 runs to 15 residues. Germline CDR1 SGHDT, CDR2 YYEEEE. The CDR3 reads CASSLLGRSNQPQHF. DNA of the CDR3: TGTGCCAGCAGCTTGTTGGGAAGGAGCAATCAGCCCCAGCATTTT.

The gene calls are TRBV18 and TRBJ2-7; no firm D call. Germline assignment: CDR1 KGHSH and CDR2 LQKENI. This CDR3 region has 13 residues. V shed 2 bases and J shed 6 bases, with 11 bases lying between them. This chain's CDR3 is CASSPRAPAEQYF. The CDR3 DNA follows: TGTGCCAGCTCACCAAGGGCCCCCGCCGAGCAGTACTTC.

Concerning this clone: One end of the junction does not line up with germline, which may come from a read error. The rearrangement uses TRBV6-1 and TRBJ2-2; D remains unclear. The CDR3 has 13 amino acids. Germline loops: CDR1 MNHNS, CDR2 SASEGT. The CDR3: CASCEGLTGELFF. The CDR3 DNA sequence: TGTGCCAGCTGTGAAGGGCTCACCGGGGAGCTGTTTTTT.

This clone was picked up a small number of times. V usage is TRBV5-1 and J usage is TRBJ2-3; D perhaps matches TRBD2 (5 bases). V was pared by 0 bases and J by 4 bases, with 21 bases between. Germline V gene sequence: CDR1 SGHRS, CDR2 YFSETQ. The CDR3 runs to 18 residues. The CDR3 DNA follows: TGCGCCAGCAGCTTGGGACCCCGGGTCCCGGGGTACGCAGATACGCAGTATTTT. Encoded protein: CASSLGPRVPGYADTQYF.

V usage is TRBV9 and J usage is TRBJ2-1; 12 nucleotides agree with TRBD2. The CDR3 consists of 19 residues. Germline CDR1 and CDR2: SGDLS and YYNGEE. Trimming removed 4 bases from V and 1 base from J; junction bases left unmatched: 12. CDR3 DNA sequence: TGTGCCAGCAGCAGAGACACTAGCGGGGGGCTTTCTTCCTACAATGAGCAGTTCTTC. Amino acids: CASSRDTSGGLSSYNEQFF.

This sequence joins TRBV5-6 and TRBJ2-6; the D is unclear. There are 13 residues in the CDR3. Trimming removed 2 bases from V and 4 bases from J, with 4 bases in between. Germline assignment: CDR1 SGHDT and CDR2 YYEEEE. The CDR3 reads CASSFAGANVLTF. Written as DNA, the CDR3 is TGTGCCAGCAGCTTTGCGGGGGCCAACGTCCTGACTTTC.

This clone has more than one count but fewer than ten. J is TRBJ1-1 and V is TRBV9; tentative D call: TRBD1 (5 bases). The CDR3 totals 17 residues. CDR1 is SGDLS and CDR2 is YYNGEE in the germline V gene. Trimming pared 0 bases from V and 0 bases from J, leaving 15 bases between. This CDR3 is CASSVDIGRAMNTEAFF. CDR3 in DNA: TGTGCCAGCAGCGTAGATATAGGCAGGGCGATGAACACTGAAGCTTTCTTT.

This clone was seen just once. Compared with germline, one end of the junction differs, possibly owing to a read error. The CDR3 DNA follows: TGTGCCAGCAGCCCTAATTACGGGACAGTAAGCTTC. Translating it yields CASSPNYGTVSF. The chain links TRBV5-6 to TRBJ2-4; 7 bases are a match to TRBD1. The germline V gene encodes CDR1 SGHDT and CDR2 YYEEEE. The length of the CDR3 is 12 residues. Complete variable domain (other parts from reference TRBV5-6 and TRBJ2-4): DAGVTQSPTHLIKTRGQQVTLRCSPKSGHDTVSWYQQALGQGPQFIFQYYEEEERQRGNFPDRFSGHQFPNYSSELNVNALLLGDSALYLCASSPNYGTVSFGAGTRLSVL.

The rearrangement links TRBV6-1 to TRBJ2-5; D is perhaps TRBD2 (6 bases). Looked up from germline, CDR1 is MNHNS and CDR2 is SASEGT. V lost 1 base and J lost 4, with 7 bases in between. The CDR3 is made up of 13 amino acids. CDR3 amino acids: CASSEVEGETQYF. The CDR3 DNA follows: TGTGCCAGCAGTGAAGTGGAGGGAGAGACCCAGTACTTC.

The chain recombines TRBV21-1 with TRBJ1-1; the table's D gene call, TRBD1, was not cross checked with the DNA. TRBV21-1 is deemed a pseudogene. This CDR3 comprises 16 residues. The CDR3 DNA reads TGTGCCAGCAGCAAAGGGGTCCGACAGCCGCACACTGAAGCTTTCTTT. Its protein is CASSKGVRQPHTEAFF.